This T cell receptor beta chain was identified during a study of cytomegalovirus exposure and HLA in healthy donors. Comment on this clone: The antigen remains undetermined.

PCR involved 60 Vbeta and 13 Jbeta primers. Repertoires were generated with immunoSEQ multiplex PCR, while TCRdb's copy carries only in-frame clones and drops some. Seen here are around 95,000 clones, about four fifths observed once, and the top ten hold 4.1%. V lost 2 bases and J lost 1; bases outside the gene matches: 3. Germline V lookup: CDR1 MNHNY, CDR2 SVGAGI (reference sequence). The CDR3 is 15 amino acids. General study findings and limits: With DRB1 most and HLA-C fewest, TCR association rates differed between HLA loci in a later analysis. Most TCR sequences were seen very rarely across donors, but some public TCRs occurred in many. In vitro checks showed that a few CMV-associated chains really do target CMV antigens. Later analysis reportedly placed an Asian-associated ancestry cluster below the roughly 640-donor mean in N-insertions.

Input material: PBMCs. The clonotype was recovered from a woman between 35 and 50 years old in good health and CMV-seropositive. The rearrangement links TRBV6-6 to TRBJ2-7, with 9 bases fitting TRBD1. Here the CDR3 DNA reads TGTGCCAGCAGTTACAGGGACAGGGATTCCTACGAGCAGTACTTC. It translates to CASSYRDRDSYEQYF.